The rows below give T cell receptor beta chains drawn from one sample of a study of beta chain features in type 1 diabetes. Clones were read by immunoSEQ multiplex PCR, and TCRdb kept only the in-frame ones, dropping some. The sample includes a few hundred thousand clones, 25% to 30% seen only once; the top ten take 3.5% to 4%. Sequenced material: central memory CD4+ T cells from blood. The receptor set was obtained from a man younger than 45 in good health. Both conserved end residues are part of each CDR3. A D gene is named only where the DNA matches it firmly. Clone sizes are given selectively: once, few, many, or a class where the clone is expanded.

clone size | D gene | J gene | V gene | CDR3 DNA | CDR3 protein
- | - | TRBJ2-3 | TRBV6-5 | TGTGCCAGCGGGGGGGATACGCAGTATTTT | CASGGDTQYF
- | TRBD1 | TRBJ2-3 | TRBV7-7 | TGTGCCAGCAGCTTGGGCGTCGACAGGGTAACAGATACGCAGTATTTT | CASSLGVDRVTDTQYF
few | - | TRBJ2-1 | TRBV29-1 | TGCAGCGTTGAAGATGGGGCGGGTGAGCAGTTCTTC | CSVEDGAGEQFF
few | - | TRBJ1-6 | TRBV30 | TGTGCCTGGAGTGTTTCGCAGGGCCAAAATTCACCCCTCCACTTT | CAWSVSQGQNSPLHF
- | - | TRBJ2-2 | TRBV7-7 | TGTGCCAGCAGCCCCGCCCCCCCGGGCACCGGGGAGCTGTTTTTT | CASSPAPPGTGELFF
many | - | TRBJ1-5 | TRBV30 | TGTGCCTGGAGTGGCGGCCGATATCAGCCCCAGCATTTT | CAWSGGRYQPQHF
- | - | TRBJ1-6 | TRBV2 | TGTGCCAGCAGTGCTGGCAGGGAGAACTCACCCCTCCACTTT | CASSAGRENSPLHF
- | - | TRBJ1-6 | TRBV6-5 | TGTGCCAGCAGGATCGGACCTTATTCACCCCTCCACTTT | CASRIGPYSPLHF
few | - | TRBJ2-3 | TRBV2 | TGTGCCAGCAGTGAGGAAAGGACAGCTAGCACAGATACGCAGTATTTT | CASSEERTASTDTQYF
few | TRBD2 | TRBJ2-2 | TRBV7-9 | TGTGCCAGCAGCTCAGTAGCGGGAGTTATCACCGGGGAGCTGTTTTTT | CASSSVAGVITGELFF
few | - | TRBJ1-6 | TRBV7-9 | TGTGCCAGCAGCTTAGCGAGTGGGAATTCACCCCTCCACTTT | CASSLASGNSPLHF
few | - | TRBJ1-1 | TRBV15 | TGTGCCACCAGGACATATGACCCGAACACTGAAGCTTTCTTT | CATRTYDPNTEAFF
- | - | TRBJ2-3 | TRBV29-1 | TGCAGCGTTGAAGGCGAGGCAGGGTCAGGAGATACGCAGTATTTT | CSVEGEAGSGDTQYF
- | - | TRBJ2-3 | TRBV11-2 | TGTGCCAGCAGCTTAGAAGTGGGAGGTACAGATACGCAGTATTTT | CASSLEVGGTDTQYF
- | - | TRBJ2-2 | TRBV28 | TGTGCCAGCAGTTTCAGAGCCGGGGAGCTGTTTTTT | CASSFRAGELFF
few | - | TRBJ1-2 | TRBV7-2 | TGTGCCAGCAGCTCCGGTAACTATGGCTACACCTTC | CASSSGNYGYTF
- | TRBD1 | TRBJ2-1 | TRBV29-1 | TGCAGCGTACAACGTCCGGGACAGACTTCAAATGAGCAGTTCTTC | CSVQRPGQTSNEQFF
few | - | TRBJ1-6 | TRBV19 | TGTGCCAGTAGTCCAAAAGGGTCTTTTAATTCACCCCTCCACTTT | CASSPKGSFNSPLHF
- | TRBD1 | TRBJ1-2 | TRBV7-2 | TGTGCCAGCAGCTCGAAGGGGGCGTATGGCTACACCTTC | CASSSKGAYGYTF
- | - | TRBJ2-5 | TRBV13 | TGTGCCAGCAGCCGATACCAAGAGACCCAGTACTTC | CASSRYQETQYF
few | - | TRBJ2-3 | TRBV4-2 | TGTGCCAGCAGCCCGGACCGGTCCACAGATACGCAGTATTTT | CASSPDRSTDTQYF
medium-sized | - | TRBJ2-1 | TRBV5-4 | TGTGCCAGCAGCTCCCTTTGGGGGAACAATGAGCAGTTCTTC | CASSSLWGNNEQFF
few | - | TRBJ1-1 | TRBV30 | TGTGCCTGGAGTAGGGGAGGAGTGAACACTGAAGCTTTCTTT | CAWSRGGVNTEAFF
few | - | TRBJ2-4 | TRBV7-2 | TGTGCCAGCAGCTTAGGCGTAGGCAAAAACATTCAGTACTTC | CASSLGVGKNIQYF